These 30 T cell receptor beta chains originate from one sample sequenced in a study of T cell responses to AZD1222 COVID-19 vaccine. Produced via immunoSEQ multiplex PCR; TCRdb's table is partial and in-frame only. The table lists roughly 120,000 clones, approximately 85% of them singletons, with 1.5% to 2% in the top ten. Material: peripheral blood, obtained on day 0 of AZD1222 vaccination. The receptors shown here come from an adult in good health.

The genes are TRBV11-2 and TRBJ2-1, with D uncertain. CDR1 is SGHAT, CDR2 FQNNGV, per germline. This CDR3 spans 12 amino acids. Trimming removed 3 bases from V and 5 bases from J, with 5 bases in between. CDR3 nucleotides: TGTGCCAGCAGCTTGACGGACAATGAGCAGTTCTTC. Residues: CASSLTDNEQFF.

This rearrangement joins TRBV30 to TRBJ2-5, with D hard to call. V gave up 0 bases and J gave up 5 bases, with 4 bases separating them. This CDR3 has 11 residues. Looked up from germline, CDR1 is GTSNPN and CDR2 is SVGIG (reference sequence). The DNA for the CDR3 is TGTGCCTGGAGTGTAAAGGAGACCCAGTACTTC. Translation: CAWSVKETQYF. Full variable domain (remainder filled in from reference TRBV30 and TRBJ2-5): SQTIHQWPATLVQPVGSPLSLECTVEGTSNPNLYWYRQAAGRGLQLLFYSVGIGQISSEVPQNLSASRPQDRQFILSSKKLLLSDSGFYLCAWSVKETQYFGPGTRLLVL.

The J gene is TRBJ2-3, the V gene TRBV9; tentatively, D is TRBD2 (6 bases). There are 16 residues in the CDR3. CDR1 is SGDLS and CDR2 is YYNGEE in the germline V gene. V was clipped by 4 bases and J by 2 bases, with 17 bases between them. Here the CDR3 reads CASSSRERGLTDTQYF. The CDR3 region has the DNA TGTGCCAGCAGCTCCCGGGAACGGGGACTCACAGATACGCAGTATTTT.

The rearrangement links TRBV7-2 to TRBJ1-5; D is perhaps TRBD1 (6 bases). Germline loops: CDR1 SGHTA, CDR2 FQGNSA. V shed 2 bases and J shed 6 bases, with 14 bases lying between them. This CDR3 has 15 amino acids. CDR3 in DNA: TGTGCCAGCAGCTTATCAGGGGTGGGCGGTCAGCCCCAGCATTTT. Amino acids: CASSLSGVGGQPQHF.

The rearrangement links TRBV30 to TRBJ1-6; weak D call: TRBD1 (6 bases). CDR1 and CDR2 (germline): GTSNPN, SVGIG (reference sequence). This CDR3 is 15 amino acids long. Between the trimmed V and J ends, which lost 0 bases and 7 bases, there was a span of 13 bases. The CDR3 DNA sequence: TGTGCCTGGAGTGTCGGAGGACAGTTAAATTCACCCCTCCACTTT. As protein: CAWSVGGQLNSPLHF.

This clone was seen ten or more times. The rearrangement links TRBV6-5 to TRBJ2-3; D remains ambiguous. This CDR3 has 10 residues. Germline loops: CDR1 MNHEY, CDR2 SVGAGI. Between the trimmed V and J ends, which lost 7 bases and 6 bases, there was a span of 5 bases. CDR3 sequence reads: CASIFDTQYF. For the CDR3, the DNA is TGTGCCAGCATTTTTGATACGCAGTATTTT.

Only one count was recorded for this clone. The chain is built from TRBV5-1 and TRBJ1-4; D is perhaps TRBD1 (5 bases). Looked up from germline, CDR1 is SGHRS and CDR2 is YFSETQ. Trimming removed 0 bases at V and 10 bases at J, with 10 bases between. The CDR3 length is 13 residues. CDR3 DNA: TGCGCCAGCAGCTTGGAAACGGGGGGAAAACTGTTTTTT. This codes for CASSLETGGKLFF.

The rearrangement joins TRBV11-1 to TRBJ2-6; no clear D gene. The CDR3 runs 14 residues. Between the trimmed V and J ends, which lost 5 bases and 4 bases, there was a span of 9 bases. The germline gives CDR1 SGHAT, CDR2 FQDESV (reference sequence). Written as DNA, the CDR3 is TGTGCCAGCAGCCCATTTTCAGGGGCCAACGTCCTGACTTTC. This codes for CASSPFSGANVLTF.

CDR3 loop: CASSLAGTDANYGYTF. CDR3 DNA sequence: TGCGCCAGCAGCTTGGCTGGGACAGACGCTAACTATGGCTACACCTTC. The chain couples TRBV5-1 to TRBJ1-2, with 7 nucleotides matching TRBD1. Germline assignment: CDR1 SGHRS and CDR2 YFSETQ. The V gene end was trimmed by 0 bases and the J gene end by 0 bases; junction bases not matched to a gene: 5. The CDR3 sequence is 16 residues long.

This clone was observed a few times. The chain is built from TRBV29-1 and TRBJ2-7, with 7 bases fitting TRBD1. V shed 7 bases and J 2 bases; nucleotides not matched to a gene: 11. This CDR3 region has 14 residues. Germline-derived CDR1 and CDR2 are SQVTM and ANQGSEA. The CDR3: CSAYSKGAAYEQYF. The CDR3, as DNA: TGCAGCGCATATAGCAAGGGGGCAGCCTACGAGCAGTACTTC.

The V gene is TRBV7-6, the J gene TRBJ1-4; 7 nucleotides align to TRBD1. CDR1 and CDR2 (germline): SGHVS, FNYEAQ. J gave up 4 bases and V 1 base, and 0 bases lay outside the gene matches. This CDR3 spans 14 amino acids. CDR3 in DNA: TGTGCCAGCAGCTTAGGGGACAGTAATGAAAAACTGTTTTTT. This encodes CASSLGDSNEKLFF.

This clone was recorded only once. This sequence joins TRBV5-1 and TRBJ1-2, with 7 bases identical to TRBD1. The junction had 6 bases not matched to a gene; V was cut back by 0 bases and J by 4 bases. CDR3 length: 15 residues. The germline CDR1 and CDR2 sequences are SGHRS and YFSETQ. CDR3 protein: CASSLGDSIPYGYTF. The CDR3 bases are TGCGCCAGCAGCTTGGGGGACAGCATTCCCTATGGCTACACCTTC.

This chain uses TRBV15 with TRBJ2-1, with D tentatively TRBD2 (6 bases). CDR3 length: 13 residues. The V gene lost 5 bases and the J gene lost 12 bases, with 17 bases spanning the gap. Germline V gene data show CDR1 as LNHNV and CDR2 as YYDKDF (reference sequence). The CDR3 sequence is CATSGSSGGVQFF. CDR3 DNA: TGTGCCACCAGCGGTAGTAGCGGCGGGGTGCAGTTCTTC.

Only one count was recorded for this clone. The chain is built from TRBV11-2 and TRBJ2-7; D is uncertain. The CDR3 is 18 residues long. Germline CDR1 is SGHAT and CDR2 is FQNNGV. Trimming removed 4 bases at V and 1 base at J, with 23 bases between. The CDR3 loop is CASSSLVAQLSLSYEQYF. CDR3 sequence (DNA): TGTGCCAGCAGCTCCCTTGTGGCACAGTTGAGCCTTTCCTACGAGCAGTACTTC. Looking up the rest from reference TRBV11-2 and TRBJ2-7 gives the full variable domain: EAGVAQSPRYKIIEKRQSVAFWCNPISGHATLYWYQQILGQGPKLLIQFQNNGVVDDSQLPKDRFSAERLKGVDSTLKIQPAKLEDSAVYLCASSSLVAQLSLSYEQYFGPGTRLTVT.

This rearrangement joins TRBV7-3 to TRBJ2-3, with D tentatively TRBD2 (6 bases). Germline lookup yields CDR1 SGHTA and CDR2 FQGTGA. This CDR3 comprises 17 residues. V was shortened by 5 bases and J by 2 bases, with 20 bases between the two germline ends. The chain's CDR3 is CASSTGSLRENTDTQYF. As DNA, the CDR3 is TGTGCCAGCAGCACGGGGTCTCTGCGGGAAAACACAGATACGCAGTATTTT.

This chain connects TRBV11-3 to TRBJ2-3; 8 bases agree with TRBD2. The CDR3 is 16 residues long. V dropped 1 base and J dropped 4; count of bases not matched to a gene: 7. The germline CDR1 and CDR2 sequences are SGHNT and YENEEA. In DNA, the CDR3 is TGTGCCAGCAGCTTAGTCTCGGGAGGGCCTTCAGATACGCAGTATTTT. Translation: CASSLVSGGPSDTQYF.

V and J are TRBV2 and TRBJ1-3, with D uncertain. V lost 7 bases to trimming and J lost 9 bases, with 13 bases between them. Germline V gene lookup returns CDR1 SNHLY and CDR2 FYNNEI. The CDR3 is made up of 12 amino acids. The DNA of the CDR3 is TGTGCCAGCATGACGGGAGGGAGCACCATATATTTT. Protein product: CASMTGGSTIYF.

The chain recombines TRBV6-5 with TRBJ1-1, with D perhaps TRBD1 (5 bases). The CDR3 loop spans 14 amino acids. Per germline, CDR1 MNHEY and CDR2 SVGAGI. The V gene lost 5 bases and the J gene lost 0 bases, with 10 bases spanning the gap. Here the CDR3 DNA reads TGTGCCAGCAGTCGACAGCTCCTGAACACTGAAGCTTTCTTT. Protein: CASSRQLLNTEAFF.

This sequence joins TRBV19 and TRBJ1-6; D might be TRBD1 (5 bases). CDR3 size: 15 residues. V was clipped by 8 bases and J by 10 bases, with 21 bases between them. Germline assignment: CDR1 LNHDA and CDR2 SQIVND (reference sequence). The CDR3 DNA reads as TGTGCCAGTGCGGCTTGGGAGGGGCGAGGGTCACCCCTCCACTTT. Translating gives CASAAWEGRGSPLHF.

The chain links TRBV6-5 to TRBJ2-1, with 10 bases matching TRBD2. The CDR3 is 14 residues long. The J segment lost 2 bases and the V segment lost 5 bases, leaving 0 bases of the junction unmatched. The V gene's germline CDR1 is MNHEY and CDR2 SVGAGI. CDR3 nucleotides: TGTGCCAGCAGTAGCGGGAGGGCCTACAATGAGCAGTTCTTC. This translates into CASSSGRAYNEQFF.

The chain combines TRBV10-2 with TRBJ1-1; the D gene is possibly TRBD1 (6 bases). Germline V gene lookup returns CDR1 WSHSY and CDR2 SAAADI. Trimming removed 1 base from V and 12 bases from J, with 15 bases in between. CDR3 length: 13 amino acids. This chain's CDR3 is CASSEYPDRRTFF. The CDR3 DNA follows: TGCGCCAGCAGTGAGTACCCCGACAGGCGGACTTTCTTT.

The rearrangement joins TRBV9 to TRBJ1-2; possibly TRBD1 for D (5 bases). There are 15 residues in the CDR3. The germline V and J ends were trimmed by 6 bases and 5 bases, with 20 bases remaining between them. Germline CDR1 reads SGDLS; CDR2 reads YYNGEE. The CDR3 reads CASTGEGTGGYGYTF. CDR3 coding DNA: TGTGCCAGCACGGGCGAGGGCACGGGGGGTTATGGCTACACCTTC.

The CDR3 loop reads CASSVGRTANTEAFF. The CDR3, as DNA: TGTGCCAGCAGCGTAGGTAGGACAGCTAACACTGAAGCTTTCTTT. This rearrangement joins TRBV9 to TRBJ1-1; D is perhaps TRBD1 (6 bases). The CDR3 is made up of 15 amino acids. Germline V gene data show CDR1 as SGDLS and CDR2 as YYNGEE. The V end was cut by 0 bases, the J end by 2 bases, with 11 bases between.

By share, this clone ranks as medium-sized. The sample carries other DNA sequences with the same CDR3. The V call is TRBV19, the J call TRBJ2-5; D possibly corresponds to TRBD2 (6 bases). Trimming took 6 bases from V and 4 from J, leaving 9 bases between them. The CDR3 covers 12 residues. Germline values: CDR1 LNHDA, CDR2 SQIVND (reference sequence). CDR3 residues: CASRLSGETQYF. The CDR3 region has the DNA TGTGCCAGTAGGCTTAGCGGAGAGACCCAGTACTTC. The whole variable domain, filled in from reference TRBV19 and TRBJ2-5, reads DGGITQSPKYLFRKEGQNVTLSCEQNLNHDAMYWYRQDPGQGLRLIYYSQIVNDFQKGDIAEGYSVSREKKESFPLTVTSAQKNPTAFYLCASRLSGETQYFGPGTRLLVL.

CDR3: CASRPPRQVLTEAFF. Written as DNA, the CDR3 is TGTGCCAGCAGACCTCCTAGACAGGTACTAACTGAAGCTTTCTTT. The chain is built from TRBV6-2 or TRBV6-3 and TRBJ1-1; TRBD1 might be the D (6 bases). The CDR3 covers 15 residues. The germline CDR1 and CDR2 sequences are MNHEY and SVGEGT. Trimming cost V 6 bases and J 5 bases, with 19 bases left between them.

This clone has ten or more counts. The chain recombines TRBV6-4 with TRBJ2-7; D is uncertain. V lost 9 bases and J 4 bases, leaving 4 bases between the germline ends. Germline V gives CDR1 MRHNA, CDR2 SNTAGT. The CDR3 has 9 amino acids. CDR3 nucleotide sequence: TGTGCCAGTTCATACGAGCAGTACTTC. It is translated as CASSYEQYF.

This rearrangement joins TRBV6-5 to TRBJ1-5, with TRBD1 matching 9 bases. The ends lost 8 bases at V and 5 bases at J; junction bases unmatched: 1. The CDR3 contains 12 residues. Per the germline V gene, CDR1 is MNHEY and CDR2 is SVGAGI. This CDR3 is CASRDRDQPQHF. The DNA of the CDR3 is TGTGCCAGCCGGGACAGGGATCAGCCCCAGCATTTT.

This chain connects TRBV4-2 to TRBJ2-6, with TRBD2 as a possible D gene (6 bases). V was cut by 6 bases and J by 0 bases, with 12 bases left in between. CDR1 is LGHNA, CDR2 YNFKEQ, per germline. There are 16 residues in the CDR3. The CDR3 sequence: CASSTEGSSGANVLTF. The CDR3 nucleotides are TGTGCCAGCAGTACGGAGGGAAGCTCTGGGGCCAACGTCCTGACTTTC.

The chain is built from TRBV11-2 and TRBJ2-2; D call uncertain. The CDR3 runs 15 residues. Germline V gene data show CDR1 as SGHAT and CDR2 as FQNNGV. V lost 5 bases and J lost 0, with 10 bases in between. The DNA for the CDR3 is TGTGCCAGCAGCATTAGATGGTCGAACACCGGGGAGCTGTTTTTT. It specifies CASSIRWSNTGELFF.

The genes are TRBV5-1 and TRBJ1-4, with a weak D call TRBD1 (6 bases). CDR3 length: 15 residues. V was trimmed by 4 bases and J by 5 bases, leaving 15 bases between them. Per the germline V gene, CDR1 is SGHRS and CDR2 is YFSETQ. The chain's CDR3 is CASSLTGIGNEKLFF. CDR3 sequence (DNA): TGCGCCAGCAGCCTCACAGGGATTGGGAATGAAAAACTGTTTTTT.